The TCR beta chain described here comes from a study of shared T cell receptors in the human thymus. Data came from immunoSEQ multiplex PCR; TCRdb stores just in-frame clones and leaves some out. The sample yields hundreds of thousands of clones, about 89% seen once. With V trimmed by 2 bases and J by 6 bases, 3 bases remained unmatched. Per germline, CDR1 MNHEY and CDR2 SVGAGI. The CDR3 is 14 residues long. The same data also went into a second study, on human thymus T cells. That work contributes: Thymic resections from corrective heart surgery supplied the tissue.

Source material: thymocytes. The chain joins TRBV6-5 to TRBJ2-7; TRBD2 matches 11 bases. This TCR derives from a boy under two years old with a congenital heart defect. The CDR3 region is CASSYPGTSGEQYF. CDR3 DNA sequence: TGTGCCAGCAGTTACCCCGGGACTAGCGGCGAGCAGTACTTC.